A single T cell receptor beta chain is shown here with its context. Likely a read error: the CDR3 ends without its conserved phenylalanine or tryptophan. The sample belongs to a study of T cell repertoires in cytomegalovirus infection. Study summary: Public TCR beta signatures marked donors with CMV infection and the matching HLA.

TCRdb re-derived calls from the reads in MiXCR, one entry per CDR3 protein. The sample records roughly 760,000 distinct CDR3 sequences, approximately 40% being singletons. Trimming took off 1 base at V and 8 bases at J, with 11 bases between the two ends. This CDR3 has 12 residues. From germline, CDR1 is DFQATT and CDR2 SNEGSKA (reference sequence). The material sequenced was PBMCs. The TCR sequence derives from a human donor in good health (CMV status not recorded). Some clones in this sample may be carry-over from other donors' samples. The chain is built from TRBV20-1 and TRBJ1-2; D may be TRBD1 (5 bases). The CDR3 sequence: CSARGKGSGYTL. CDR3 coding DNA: TGCAGTGCTAGAGGCAAGGGGAGCGGCTACACCTTA.